This TCR beta chain stems from a study of blood T cells in healthy people across ages (dated by TCRdb to the mid-2010s). Turning to the overall study: In model experiments, template switching captured roughly one uniquely barcoded TCR beta cDNA molecule for every two T cells. Two additional independent replicas of 1 million unique cDNA reads from the same blood draw were analyzed for two donors (one aged 18 to 29 and one aged 80 or older). Using deep sequencing normalized with unique cDNA molecular identifiers, the study measured how TCR beta repertoire diversity changes with age. Donors of different ages were randomly distributed across sequencing lanes to avoid experimental bias. Four age groups were formed from the donors: young (average around 15 years), middle-aged (approximately 41), aged (around 68) and long-lived (approximately 78).

Of note for this clonotype: This receptor's antigen is unknown. No much larger clone is present one base from it, and per-base qualities are unavailable.

The library came from 5' RACE. The instrument was an Illumina HiSeq 2500. The second PCR ran for roughly 6 to 11 cycles and used a J-beta primer mix along with a sample-barcoded 5' primer. A template-switch 5' adaptor carrying 12 random nucleotides introduced a unique molecular identifier onto each TCR beta cDNA molecule. Each sample yielded at least 3 million CDR3-containing paired-end reads. All of the RNA was converted into first-strand cDNA using the Mint cDNA synthesis kit, with a TRBC-specific oligonucleotide serving as the primer. After uracil-DNA glycosylase treatment, a first 18-cycle PCR used universal primers M1SS and BC2_uni_R on all cDNA. Concerning the study's data processing: Each sample was normalized by randomly selecting 1 million high-quality reads, each carrying a distinct molecular identifier. Instead of being binned into consensus sequences, reads with shared molecular identifiers were discarded. MiTCR, with a Q25 quality threshold and the strictest error-elimination algorithm, was used for CDR3 identification, clonotype clustering and error correction. A nonparametric unseen species model with Euler transformation was used to estimate a lower bound on total TCR beta diversity. The public reads were reprocessed in TCRdb via fastp at Q25 and MiXCR, keeping in-frame beta chains. Rows with one shared CDR3 protein collapse into an entry with the most common genes and DNA. It is TCRdb's table, rather than the study itself, that gives the V and J calls and clone size. The sample data list about 1,400,000 distinct CDR3 sequences, and roughly 40% of these were observed just once. The top ten hold approximately 7.9% of the sample.

Systemically healthy Caucasian individuals from Russia, 35 to 40 in total and aged about 6 to 95 years, were included as donors. Each donor gave around 9.5 milliliters of peripheral blood, collected into EDTA-treated Vacutainer tubes. Ficoll-Paque density-gradient centrifugation was used to isolate PBMCs, with at least 6.5 million per sample. Total RNA was extracted from PBMCs with Trizol reagent, with at least 5.5 micrograms obtained per sample. The percentages of naive CD45RAhigh/CD27high T cells were determined by flow cytometry on a PBMC aliquot from every donor. The paper as a whole reports these results and caveats: A strong correlation was found between observed TCR beta diversity and the percentage of naive T cells measured by flow cytometry. Estimates of total diversity from one million sequenced T cells were regarded as lower bounds and underestimates. Observed TCR beta diversity per million T cells fell roughly linearly with age, and a significant reduction was already apparent by age approximately 41. Compared with the aged group, more naive CD4+ T cells, fewer expanded clones and increased TCR diversity were shown by the long-lived group, suggesting age selection. Since profiling was done on bulk unsorted PBMCs, naive and antigen-experienced compartments could not be conclusively compared. Because donor CMV infection status was unknown, age-related changes in expanded clonotypes were potentially confounded.

The TCR originated in a young woman in good health. Specimen: blood.

In nucleotides, the sequence is TGTGCCAGTGGAGACAGGCACCTTACCTACGAGCAGTACTTC. Translated, it gives CASGDRHLTYEQYF. This sequence uses TRBV10-3 and TRBJ2-7; 6 matching bases give a weak D call of TRBD1. The germline ends are 18 bases apart after V is trimmed by 10 bases and J by 2 bases. The CDR3 runs 14 residues from the cysteine to the phenylalanine. CDR3 DNA is the only sequence kept; it has 42 bases, read in frame from the first base. According to the germline V gene, CDR1 reads ENHRY and CDR2 reads SYGVKD.